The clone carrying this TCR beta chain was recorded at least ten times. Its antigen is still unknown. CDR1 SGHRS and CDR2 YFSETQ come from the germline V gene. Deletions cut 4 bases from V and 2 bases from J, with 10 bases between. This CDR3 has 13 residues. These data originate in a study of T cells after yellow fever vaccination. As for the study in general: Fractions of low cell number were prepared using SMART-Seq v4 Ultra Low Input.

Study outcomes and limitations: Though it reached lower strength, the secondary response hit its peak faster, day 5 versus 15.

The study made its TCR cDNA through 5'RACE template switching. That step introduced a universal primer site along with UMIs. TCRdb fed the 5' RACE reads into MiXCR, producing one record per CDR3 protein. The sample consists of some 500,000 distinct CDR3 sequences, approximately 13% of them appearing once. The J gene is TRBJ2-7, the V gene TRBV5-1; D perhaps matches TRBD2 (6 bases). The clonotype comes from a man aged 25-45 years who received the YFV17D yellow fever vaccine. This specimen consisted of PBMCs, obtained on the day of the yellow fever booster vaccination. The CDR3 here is CASSSGSPYEQYF. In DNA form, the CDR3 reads TGCGCCAGCAGCAGCGGGTCCCCCTACGAGCAGTACTTC. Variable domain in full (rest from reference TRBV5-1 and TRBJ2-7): KAGVTQTPRYLIKTRGQQVTLSCSPISGHRSVSWYQQTPGQGLQFLFEYFSETQRNKGNFPGRFSGRQFSNSRSEMNVSTLELGDSALYLCASSSGSPYEQYFGPGTRLTVT.